The 12 T cell receptor beta chains listed next were all sequenced from one sample in a study of long-term antiretroviral therapy in people with HIV. At survey level, the immunoSEQ assay was run in its v3.0 version. The repertoire was sequenced with immunoSEQ multiplex PCR; TCRdb's copy has only in-frame clones and lacks some. Of 11,000 to 15,000 clones detected, 65% to 90% appear once; the ten largest clones hold about 7%. The input for sequencing was unsorted PBMCs, taken 0.4 years after starting antiretroviral therapy. The source of these receptors is a man younger than 45 with HIV.

This clone is a singleton in its sample. The chain is built from TRBV30 and TRBJ2-3; 7 bases are shared with TRBD2. The CDR3 covers 15 residues. Looked up from germline, CDR1 is GTSNPN and CDR2 is SVGIG (reference sequence). The J segment lost 2 bases and the V segment lost 3 bases, leaving 8 bases of the junction unmatched. The CDR3 DNA reads TGTGCCTGGAGCCCTAGAGCGGGGCCCACAGATACGCAGTATTTT. Translating gives CAWSPRAGPTDTQYF.

The V call is TRBV14, the J call TRBJ2-2; D remains unclear. With 0 bases removed from V and 6 bases from J, the gap between germline ends came to 8 bases. The CDR3 contains 14 residues. Germline V gives CDR1 SGHDN, CDR2 FVKESK. CDR3 DNA: TGTGCCAGCAGCCAAGAAGTGACACCCGGGGAGCTGTTTTTT. It specifies CASSQEVTPGELFF.

V is TRBV5-1 and J is TRBJ2-2; TRBD2 matches 14 bases. V gave up 5 bases and J gave up 5 bases; unmatched junction bases: 17. The CDR3 runs to 20 residues. Looked up from germline, CDR1 is SGHRS and CDR2 is YFSETQ. DNA of the CDR3: TGCGCCAGCAGGGATTTACTCGGGACTAGCGGGAGAAGGTTAACCGGGGAGCTGTTTTTT. Translated: CASRDLLGTSGRRLTGELFF.

To note about this clone: This CDR3 is also generated by other DNA sequences in the sample. The chain is built from TRBV9 and TRBJ2-3, with 10 bases that match TRBD2. Germline V CDR1 and CDR2: SGDLS, YYNGEE. Trimming took 4 bases from V and 5 from J; bases not matched to a gene: 4. The CDR3 has 14 residues. Written as DNA, the CDR3 is TGTGCCAGCAGCTACAGCGGGGGGGTAGATACGCAGTATTTT. Translating gives CASSYSGGVDTQYF.

The rearrangement joins TRBV28 to TRBJ2-5; 9 positions agree with TRBD1. The CDR3 has 17 residues. V shed 5 bases, J shed 2 bases, and the junction held 12 bases outside the gene matches. Looked up from germline, CDR1 is MDHEN and CDR2 is SYDVKM. The CDR3 is CASSPLTGGKLQETQYF. The CDR3, as DNA: TGTGCCAGCAGTCCTTTGACAGGGGGGAAATTACAAGAGACCCAGTACTTC.

The chain couples TRBV2 to TRBJ2-6, with 8 bases identical to TRBD2. This CDR3 is 15 amino acids long. Germline values: CDR1 SNHLY, CDR2 FYNNEI. J lost 4 bases, V lost 5 bases, and 4 bases had no gene match. Written as DNA, the CDR3 is TGTGCCAGCAGTCCCGGGGGGGCCGGGGCCAACGTCCTGACTTTC. Protein product: CASSPGGAGANVLTF.

A single count supports this clone. J is TRBJ2-1 and V is TRBV5-4; TRBD2 might be the D (6 bases). The CDR3 runs 14 residues. Germline-derived CDR1 and CDR2 are SGHNT and YYREEE (reference sequence). CDR3 sequence reads: CAIPNGGNYNEQFF. The CDR3 DNA sequence: TGTGCGATTCCCAACGGGGGTAACTACAATGAGCAGTTCTTC.

This clone was recorded a few times. The V gene is TRBV30, the J gene TRBJ1-4; D is possibly TRBD1 (5 bases). In germline, CDR1 is GTSNPN, CDR2 SVGIG (reference sequence). This CDR3 is built from 13 residues. Trimming took off 1 base at V and 8 bases at J, with 11 bases between the two ends. The CDR3 DNA is TGTGCCTGGAGTGGTGGGAGGGACGAAAAACTGTTTTTT. Protein sequence: CAWSGGRDEKLFF.

V gene TRBV18 combines with J gene TRBJ2-5; TRBD1 matches at 7 bases. This CDR3 is 15 amino acids long. Germline-derived CDR1 and CDR2 are KGHSH and LQKENI. With V trimmed by 5 bases and J by 5 bases, 11 bases remained unmatched. This CDR3 is CASSGPQTGQETQYF. In DNA form, the CDR3 reads TGTGCCAGCTCAGGACCTCAGACAGGGCAGGAGACCCAGTACTTC.

V gene TRBV25-1 combines with J gene TRBJ1-2; TRBD1 might be the D (6 bases). This CDR3 is 18 amino acids long. Germline lookup yields CDR1 MGHDK and CDR2 SYGVNS. V lost 2 bases to trimming and J lost 0 bases, with 19 bases between them. CDR3 region: CASSEGPGGPSSNYGYTF. CDR3 DNA sequence: TGTGCCAGCAGTGAAGGTCCCGGGGGGCCGTCGTCTAACTATGGCTACACCTTC.

This clone has only a few counts. The J gene is TRBJ2-1, the V gene TRBV5-1; 11 bases are shared with TRBD2. V shed 1 base and J 4 bases; nucleotides not matched to a gene: 4. The CDR3 sequence is 16 residues long. The germline V gene has CDR1 SGHRS and CDR2 YFSETQ. CDR3 region: CASSLIAGGPYNEQFF. As DNA, the CDR3 is TGCGCCAGCAGCTTGATAGCGGGGGGGCCTTACAATGAGCAGTTCTTC.

The rearrangement joins TRBV28 to TRBJ2-7; TRBD1 matches 7 bases. The length of the CDR3 is 13 residues. Germline loops: CDR1 MDHEN, CDR2 SYDVKM. The V and J ends lost 9 bases and 5 bases, in that order; junction bases with no gene match: 10. The CDR3 sequence is CASGSQGFNEQYF. CDR3 nucleotides: TGTGCCAGTGGGTCACAGGGGTTCAACGAGCAGTACTTC.